These 3 T cell receptor beta chains came from one sample sequenced in a study of OX40 agonist ivuxolimab in advanced cancers. Generated by immunoSEQ multiplex PCR, the TCRdb table keeps only in-frame clones and is missing some. This sample yields some 15,000 clones, of which about four fifths are seen a single time; 32% belongs to the top ten. Sample: CD4+ or CD8+ T cells sorted from blood, taken in a trial of the OX40 agonist ivuxolimab. These receptors all come from an adult with an advanced solid tumor such as melanoma, head and neck, liver or kidney cancer.

The chain is built from TRBV5-1 and TRBJ2-7, with 10 bases matching TRBD1. Germline V gene data show CDR1 as SGHRS and CDR2 as YFSETQ. The CDR3 is 19 residues long. V trimming: 1 base; J trimming: 2 bases; junction bases outside the gene matches: 15. CDR3 DNA: TGCGCCAGCAGCTTGCCAAAAACCGGGACAGGGGAAGGGACCTACGAGCAGTACTTC. It codes for CASSLPKTGTGEGTYEQYF.

This clone is judged medium-sized. This chain joins TRBV27 and TRBJ2-7; D possibly corresponds to TRBD2 (6 bases). The V and J ends lost 6 bases and 3 bases respectively, with 9 bases between them. There are 12 residues in the CDR3. Looked up from germline, CDR1 is MNHEY and CDR2 is SMNVEV (reference sequence). This CDR3 reads CASRGGYYEQYF. Written as DNA, the CDR3 is TGTGCCAGCAGGGGGGGATACTACGAGCAGTACTTC.

The V gene is TRBV14, the J gene TRBJ2-1, with unresolved D. V dropped 2 bases and J dropped 5 bases, with 13 bases sitting between them. Germline V gives CDR1 SGHDN, CDR2 FVKESK. This CDR3 comprises 15 residues. CDR3 sequence reads: CASSQKAHQNNEQFF. The DNA of the CDR3 is TGTGCCAGCAGCCAAAAGGCCCACCAAAACAATGAGCAGTTCTTC.